A selection of T cell receptor beta chains follows, all from one sample in a study of T cells in Graves' hyperthyroidism and ophthalmopathy. TCRdb fed the multiplex PCR reads into MiXCR, producing one record per CDR3 protein. This sample carries around 420,000 distinct CDR3 sequences, 15% to 18% of them seen once, and the ten largest clones take 14%. The sequenced sample consisted of blood. Source of these receptors: a woman aged 18 to 35 with Graves' hyperthyroidism. CDR3s include the opening cysteine and the closing phenylalanine or tryptophan. D genes are given only for firm matches.

cdr3_length j_call v_call d_call cdr3_aa
15 TRBJ1-2 TRBV19 . CASNGDLLANYGYTF
14 TRBJ2-7 TRBV28 . CASSWRRQPYEQYF
14 TRBJ1-2 TRBV20-1 . CSAKTGILDYGYTF
14 TRBJ2-7 TRBV28 . CASSLGGYSYEQYF
11 TRBJ1-1 TRBV28 . CATRMNTEAFF
15 TRBJ2-3 TRBV11-2 TRBD2 CAGRRGATRTDTQYF
15 TRBJ2-7 TRBV7-2 TRBD2 CASSLEGTRIYEQYF
13 TRBJ1-1 TRBV5-1 . CASMEAVNTEAFF
14 TRBJ1-6 TRBV7-3 TRBD1 CASSRGQPGSPLHF
13 TRBJ1-1 TRBV6-4 . CASSDRDNTEAFF
14 TRBJ1-4 TRBV5-5 . CASSGGITNEKLFF
16 TRBJ1-5 TRBV19 . CASSMGRTKHNQPQHF
14 TRBJ2-7 TRBV7-2 . CASNQAGSSYEQYF
13 TRBJ2-3 TRBV5-1 . CASSLFNTDTQYF
14 TRBJ1-2 TRBV19 . CANYVAGIFYGYTF
15 TRBJ2-1 TRBV25-1 TRBD2 CASSEFVGGSDEQFF
16 TRBJ1-1 TRBV27 . CASSLDLIRGNTEAFF
15 TRBJ2-2 TRBV20-1 . CSARDTGPNTGELFF
13 TRBJ2-1 TRBV5-6 . CATPTGERNEQFF
12 TRBJ2-7 TRBV5-1 . CASSFTGYEQYF
13 TRBJ2-1 TRBV24-1 . CATSEWTRDEQFF
15 TRBJ1-1 TRBV12-3/TRBV12-4 TRBD1 CASSPDRDGGTEAFF
15 TRBJ2-5 TRBV12-3/TRBV12-4 . CASSLAKGRGETQYF
15 TRBJ1-1 TRBV12-3/TRBV12-4 TRBD1 CASSSLDRGSTEAFF